Following are 19 T cell receptor beta chains from one sample sequenced in a study of T cell responses to AZD1222 COVID-19 vaccine (dated by TCRdb to the early 2020s). The time point label of this sample denotes: baseline before first vaccination. Libraries were made using the immunoSEQ multiplex PCR assay. TCRdb stores this immuneACCESS table with in-frame sequences only. Part of the clones is absent; in the studies checked, under half of the shortfall reflects unresolved V genes, and no reason is known for the rest. Present in this sample are 130,000 or so clones, 85% to 90% of which were seen just once. The ten largest clones represent 20% to 25% of the sample. The source was peripheral blood, collected on day 0 of AZD1222 vaccination. These receptors all stem from an adult in good health.

V and J are TRBV3-1 (or the pseudogene TRBV3-2) and TRBJ1-2; 7 nucleotides match TRBD1. CDR3 length: 15 residues. V lost 0 bases to trimming and J lost 8 bases; unmatched junction nucleotides: 9. Per germline, CDR1 LGHDT and CDR2 YNNKEL (reference sequence). In DNA form, the CDR3 reads TGTGCCAGCAGCCAAGATCCGACAGGGATTTACGGCTACACCTTC. Translated: CASSQDPTGIYGYTF.

The chain combines TRBV21-1 with TRBJ2-7; the table's D call of TRBD2 was not tested on the DNA. TRBV21-1 corresponds to a pseudogene. The CDR3 is made up of 13 amino acids. The CDR3 DNA reads as TGTGCCAGCAGCATTCGGGAGACCTACGAGCAGTACTTC. This gives the protein CASSIRETYEQYF.

This clone has just a few counts. CDR3 residues: CATSRFSGQDFYGYTF. The CDR3, as DNA: TGTGCCACCAGCAGATTCTCCGGACAGGACTTTTATGGCTACACCTTC. The chain has TRBV15 and TRBJ1-2; TRBD1 agrees at 7 bases. The CDR3 length is 16 residues. V dropped 2 bases and J dropped 5; count of bases not matched to a gene: 11. Per the germline V gene, CDR1 is LNHNV and CDR2 is YYDKDF (reference sequence). Full variable domain (remainder filled in from reference TRBV15 and TRBJ1-2): DAMVIQNPRYQVTQFGKPVTLSCSQTLNHNVMYWYQQKSSQAPKLLFHYYDKDFNNEADTPDNFQSRRPNTSFCFLDIRSPGLGDTAMYLCATSRFSGQDFYGYTFGSGTRLTVV.

This clone has a handful of counts. The rearrangement uses TRBV6-4 and TRBJ2-7; TRBD1 agrees at 7 bases. V lost 3 bases and J lost 4; bases outside the gene matches: 9. Germline V CDR1 and CDR2: MRHNA, SNTAGT. CDR3 length equals 15 residues. The CDR3 coding sequence is TGTGCCAGCAGTGAACTCGACAGGGAGAAGTACGAGCAGTACTTC. This codes for CASSELDREKYEQYF.

This chain joins TRBV9 and TRBJ2-5; weak D call: TRBD1 (5 bases). V was trimmed by 0 bases and J by 4 bases, leaving 10 bases between them. Per germline, CDR1 SGDLS and CDR2 YYNGEE. The CDR3 consists of 14 residues. The DNA of the CDR3 is TGTGCCAGCAGCGTAGGCAACCAGGGAGAGACCCAGTACTTC. This translates into CASSVGNQGETQYF.

This sequence joins TRBV7-2 and TRBJ1-2; D is ambiguous. The CDR3 consists of 13 residues. The germline CDR1 and CDR2 sequences are SGHTA and FQGNSA. Trimming took off 3 bases at V and 10 bases at J, with 15 bases between the two ends. CDR3: CASSFIGRPHYTF. The CDR3 nucleotides are TGTGCCAGCAGCTTTATTGGCAGGCCTCACTACACCTTC.

In regard to this clone: A junction boundary mismatches the germline segment, possibly from a read error. The V and J genes are TRBV28 and TRBJ2-7; tentative D call: TRBD1 (5 bases). Germline V gene sequence: CDR1 MDHEN, CDR2 SYDVKM. The CDR3 has 11 amino acids. In DNA, the CDR3 is TGTGCCAGCAGTTTATGGACAGACTTCAACTTC. Amino acid sequence: CASSLWTDFNF.

Comments on this clone: The same CDR3 can be traced to other DNA sequences in this sample. The rearrangement links TRBV20-1 to TRBJ2-2; TRBD2 agrees at 7 bases. The junction had 3 bases not matched to a gene; V was cut back by 3 bases and J by 5 bases. CDR3 length: 13 amino acids. The V gene's germline CDR1 is DFQATT and CDR2 SNEGSKA (reference sequence). This CDR3 reads CSASRRETGELFF. The CDR3 DNA is TGCAGTGCTAGTAGGCGGGAGACCGGGGAGCTGTTTTTT.

A note on this clone: Distinct nucleotide sequences in the sample also encode this CDR3. The V and J genes are TRBV7-9 and TRBJ1-3, with D unclear. The V gene lost 5 bases and the J gene lost 0 bases, with 2 bases spanning the gap. This CDR3 spans 12 amino acids. CDR1 is SEHNR, CDR2 FQNEAQ, per germline (reference sequence). CDR3 loop: CASSLSGNTIYF. The CDR3 bases are TGTGCCAGCAGCCTCTCTGGAAACACCATATATTTT.

The V and J genes are TRBV2 and TRBJ1-1; weak D call: TRBD1 (6 bases). Per the germline V gene, CDR1 is SNHLY and CDR2 is FYNNEI. This CDR3 contains 14 residues. Deletions cut 5 bases from V and 1 base from J, with 11 bases between. For the CDR3, the DNA is TGTGCCAGCAGTATCGGACAGAAGAACACTGAAGCTTTCTTT. Its translation: CASSIGQKNTEAFF.

A remark on this clone: The junction shows a germline mismatch at one end, possibly a read error. The DNA for the CDR3 is TGTGCCAGCAGCGAAGAAAGGACCGTAAAAAACATTCAGTACTTC. This encodes CASSEERTVKNIQYF. This rearrangement joins TRBV3-1 (or the pseudogene TRBV3-2) to TRBJ2-4; D not resolved. CDR3 length equals 15 residues. CDR1 LGHDT and CDR2 YNNKEL come from the germline V gene (reference sequence).

The chain is built from TRBV7-2 and TRBJ1-5; D gene ambiguous. Trimming shortened V by 5 bases and J by 2 bases, and 10 bases separated the two germline ends. The CDR3 has 14 residues. CDR1 and CDR2 (germline): SGHTA, FQGNSA. The CDR3 nucleotides are TGTGCCAGCAGCAGGGAATCGGGCAATCAGCCCCAGCATTTT. This sequence encodes CASSRESGNQPQHF.

This chain connects TRBV5-1 to TRBJ2-2, with D uncertain. The CDR3 is 14 amino acids. In germline, CDR1 is SGHRS, CDR2 YFSETQ. V lost 2 bases and J 4 bases, leaving 9 bases between the germline ends. For the CDR3, the DNA is TGCGCCAGCAGCTTTCCCAGCACCACCGGGGAGCTGTTTTTT. Translated, it gives CASSFPSTTGELFF.

The chain couples TRBV18 to TRBJ1-3; no firm D call. Germline V gives CDR1 KGHSH, CDR2 LQKENI. The ends were cut back, 1 base at V and 0 bases at J, with 10 bases in the middle. This CDR3 is 16 amino acids long. The chain's CDR3 is CASSPQSVNSGNTIYF. The CDR3 nucleotides are TGTGCCAGCTCACCACAGTCGGTAAACTCTGGAAACACCATATATTTT.

The chain recombines TRBV3-1 (or the pseudogene TRBV3-2) with TRBJ2-3; D not resolved. The CDR3 consists of 12 residues. V shed 2 bases and J shed 3 bases, with 3 bases lying between them. The germline V gene has CDR1 LGHDT and CDR2 YNNKEL (reference sequence). The CDR3 sequence: CASSQLTDTQYF. CDR3 bases: TGTGCCAGCAGCCAATTGACAGATACGCAGTATTTT.

The chain is built from TRBV4-3 and TRBJ2-3; D possibly corresponds to TRBD1 (6 bases). V was clipped by 4 bases and J by 1 base, with 12 bases between them. Germline V CDR1 and CDR2: LGHNA, YSLEER. The length of the CDR3 is 15 residues. CDR3 nucleotides: TGCGCCAGCAGCCTCCGGGACACGGGCACAGATACGCAGTATTTT. Its translation is CASSLRDTGTDTQYF.

This clone was observed a handful of times. The chain uses TRBV6-6 and TRBJ1-4, with a possible D match to TRBD1 (5 bases). The germline V and J ends were trimmed by 2 bases and 8 bases, with 15 bases remaining between them. The CDR3 covers 15 residues. Looked up from germline, CDR1 is MNHNY and CDR2 is SVGAGI (reference sequence). The CDR3 region is CASSYPDSGREKLFF. The CDR3 region has the DNA TGTGCCAGCAGTTACCCCGACAGCGGGCGGGAAAAACTGTTTTTT.

This clone was seen once. The same CDR3 is also encoded by other DNA sequences in this sample. The chain has TRBV5-1 and TRBJ1-1; 10 bases are a match to TRBD1. Germline loops: CDR1 SGHRS, CDR2 YFSETQ. J was trimmed by 4 bases and V by 2 bases; bases with no gene match: 2. The CDR3 extends over 14 amino acids. CDR3: CASSFRTGGTEAFF. The CDR3 DNA is TGCGCCAGCAGCTTTAGGACAGGGGGCACTGAAGCTTTCTTT.

This clone was seen a single time. The V gene is TRBV19, the J gene TRBJ2-7; TRBD2 might be the D (6 bases). This CDR3 has 11 residues. Germline lookup yields CDR1 LNHDA and CDR2 SQIVND (reference sequence). V dropped 8 bases and J dropped 5 bases, with 10 bases sitting between them. The CDR3 reads CASHWGDEQYF. In nucleotides, the CDR3 is TGTGCCAGTCACTGGGGGGACGAGCAGTACTTC.